This record concerns one TCR beta chain sequence. TCRdb's table, derived via immunoSEQ multiplex PCR, lists solely in-frame clones and lacks some. The repertoire holds about 72,000 clones, over 80% seen once, with about 5.9% in the top ten. This entry is derived from a study of OX40 agonist ivuxolimab in advanced cancers. Study as a whole: Past anti-PD-1, anti-PD-L1 or anti-CTLA-4 therapy was accepted, and around 40% had received some.

Collection of blood occurred at baseline, at cycle 4 day 1, and at cycle 7 day 1. Sample: CD4+ or CD8+ T cells sorted from blood, taken in a trial of the OX40 agonist ivuxolimab. The TCR comes from an adult with an advanced solid tumor such as melanoma, head and neck, liver or kidney cancer.

CDR3 nucleotides: TGTGCCAGCAGTTGGGGACACGACAGCTTGTACAATGAGCAGTTCTTC. Translated, it gives CASSWGHDSLYNEQFF. This chain joins TRBV11-3 and TRBJ2-1, with D possibly being TRBD1 (6 bases). The CDR3 runs 16 residues. The germline CDR1 and CDR2 sequences are SGHNT and YENEEA. V was clipped by 6 bases and J by 4 bases, with 19 bases between them.